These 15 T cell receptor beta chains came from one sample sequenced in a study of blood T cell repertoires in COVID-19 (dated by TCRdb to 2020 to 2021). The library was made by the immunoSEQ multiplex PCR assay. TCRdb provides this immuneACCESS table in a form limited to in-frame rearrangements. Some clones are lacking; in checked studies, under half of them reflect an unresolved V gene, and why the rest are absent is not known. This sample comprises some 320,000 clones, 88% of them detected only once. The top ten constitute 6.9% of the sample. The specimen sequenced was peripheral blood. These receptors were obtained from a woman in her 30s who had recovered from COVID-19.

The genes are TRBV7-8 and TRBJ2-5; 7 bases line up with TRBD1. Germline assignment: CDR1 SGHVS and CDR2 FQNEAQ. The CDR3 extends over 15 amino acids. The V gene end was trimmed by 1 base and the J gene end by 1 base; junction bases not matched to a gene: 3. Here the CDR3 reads CASSLVGQAQETQYF. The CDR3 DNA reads TGTGCCAGCAGCTTAGTAGGACAGGCCCAAGAGACCCAGTACTTC.

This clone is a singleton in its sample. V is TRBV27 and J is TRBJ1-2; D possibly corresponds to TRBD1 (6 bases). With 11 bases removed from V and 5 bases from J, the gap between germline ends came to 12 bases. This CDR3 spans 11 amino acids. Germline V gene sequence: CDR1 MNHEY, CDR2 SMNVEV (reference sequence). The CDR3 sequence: CACRQAYGYTF. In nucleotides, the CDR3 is TGTGCCTGTCGACAGGCTTATGGCTACACCTTC.

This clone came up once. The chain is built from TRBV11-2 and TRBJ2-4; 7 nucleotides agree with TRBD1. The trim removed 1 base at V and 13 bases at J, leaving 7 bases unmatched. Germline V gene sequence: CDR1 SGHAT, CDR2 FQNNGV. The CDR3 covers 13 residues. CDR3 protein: CASSLGTDREQYF. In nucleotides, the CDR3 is TGTGCCAGCAGCTTAGGAACCGACAGGGAACAGTACTTC.

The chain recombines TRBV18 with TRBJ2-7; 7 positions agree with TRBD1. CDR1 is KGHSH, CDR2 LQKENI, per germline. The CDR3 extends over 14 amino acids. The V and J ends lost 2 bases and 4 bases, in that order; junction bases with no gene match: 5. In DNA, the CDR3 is TGTGCCAGCTCACCAACAGGGGCGGGTTACGAGCAGTACTTC. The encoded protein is CASSPTGAGYEQYF.

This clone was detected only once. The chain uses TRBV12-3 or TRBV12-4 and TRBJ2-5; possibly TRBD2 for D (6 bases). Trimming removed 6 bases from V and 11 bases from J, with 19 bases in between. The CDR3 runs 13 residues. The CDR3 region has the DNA TGTGCCAGCAGGAAGGGGACTGACTATTCACAGTACTTC. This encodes CASRKGTDYSQYF.

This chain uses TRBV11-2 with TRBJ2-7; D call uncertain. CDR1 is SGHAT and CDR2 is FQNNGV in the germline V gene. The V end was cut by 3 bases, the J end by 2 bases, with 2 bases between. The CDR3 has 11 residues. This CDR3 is CASSFTYEQYF. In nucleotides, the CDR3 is TGTGCCAGCAGCTTCACCTACGAGCAGTACTTC.

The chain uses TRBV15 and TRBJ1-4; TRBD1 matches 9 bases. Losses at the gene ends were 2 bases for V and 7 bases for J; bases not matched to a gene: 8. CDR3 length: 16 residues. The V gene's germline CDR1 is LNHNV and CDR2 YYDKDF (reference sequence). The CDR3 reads CATSRSGTGNGEKLFF. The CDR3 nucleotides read TGTGCCACCAGCAGATCTGGGACAGGGAATGGTGAAAAACTGTTTTTT.

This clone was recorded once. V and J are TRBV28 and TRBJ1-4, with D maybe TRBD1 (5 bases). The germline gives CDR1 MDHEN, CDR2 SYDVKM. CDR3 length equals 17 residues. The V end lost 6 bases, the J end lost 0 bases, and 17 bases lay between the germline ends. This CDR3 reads CASSRPPGWATNEKLFF. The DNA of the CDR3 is TGTGCCAGCAGCCGCCCCCCAGGGTGGGCAACTAATGAAAAACTGTTTTTT.

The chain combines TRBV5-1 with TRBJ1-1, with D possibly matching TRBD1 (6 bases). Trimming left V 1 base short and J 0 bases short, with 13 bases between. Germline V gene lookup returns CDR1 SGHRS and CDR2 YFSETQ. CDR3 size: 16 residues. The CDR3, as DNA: TGCGCCAGCAGCTTGAGGGGGGGAGTGATGAACACTGAAGCTTTCTTT. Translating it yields CASSLRGGVMNTEAFF.

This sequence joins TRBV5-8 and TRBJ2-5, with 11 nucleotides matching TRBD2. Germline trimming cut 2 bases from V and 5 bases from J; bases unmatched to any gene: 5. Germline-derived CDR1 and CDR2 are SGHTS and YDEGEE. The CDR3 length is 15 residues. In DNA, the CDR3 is TGTGCCAGCAGCTTTAGCGGGGGGGCCTGGGAGACCCAGTACTTC. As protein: CASSFSGGAWETQYF.

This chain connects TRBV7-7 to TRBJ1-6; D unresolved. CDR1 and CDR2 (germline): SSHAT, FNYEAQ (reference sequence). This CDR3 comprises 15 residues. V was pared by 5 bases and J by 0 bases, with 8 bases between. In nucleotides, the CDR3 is TGTGCCAGCAGCGCCTCTAGCTCCTATAATTCACCCCTCCACTTT. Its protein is CASSASSSYNSPLHF.

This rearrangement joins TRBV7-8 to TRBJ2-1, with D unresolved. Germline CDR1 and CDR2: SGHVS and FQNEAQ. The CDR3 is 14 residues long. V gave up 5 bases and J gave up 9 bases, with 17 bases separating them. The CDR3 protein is CASSPGYEGGEQFF. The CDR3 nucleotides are TGTGCCAGCAGCCCCGGGTACGAAGGTGGTGAGCAGTTCTTC. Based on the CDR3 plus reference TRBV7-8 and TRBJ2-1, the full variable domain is GAGVSQSPRYKVAKRGQDVALRCDPISGHVSLFWYQQALGQGPEFLTYFQNEAQLDKSGLPSDRFFAERPEGSVSTLKIQRTQQEDSAVYLCASSPGYEGGEQFFGPGTRLTVL.

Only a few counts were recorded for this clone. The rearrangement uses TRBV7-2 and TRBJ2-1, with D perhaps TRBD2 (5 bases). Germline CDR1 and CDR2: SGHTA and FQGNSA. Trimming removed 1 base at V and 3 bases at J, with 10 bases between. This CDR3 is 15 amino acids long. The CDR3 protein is CASSLVGGRYNEQFF. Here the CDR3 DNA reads TGTGCCAGCAGCTTAGTGGGCGGGCGCTACAATGAGCAGTTCTTC.

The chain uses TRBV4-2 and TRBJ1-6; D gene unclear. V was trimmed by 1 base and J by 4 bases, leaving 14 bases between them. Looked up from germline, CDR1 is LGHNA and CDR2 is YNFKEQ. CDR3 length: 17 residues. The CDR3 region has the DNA TGTGCCAGCAGCCAAGTCGAGGGAGGAGAGTATAATTCACCCCTCCACTTT. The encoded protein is CASSQVEGGEYNSPLHF.

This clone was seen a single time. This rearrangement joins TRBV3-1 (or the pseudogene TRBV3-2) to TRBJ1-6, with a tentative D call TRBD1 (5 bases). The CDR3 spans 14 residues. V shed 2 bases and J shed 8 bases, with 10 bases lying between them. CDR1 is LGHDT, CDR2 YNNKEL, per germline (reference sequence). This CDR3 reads CASSQNRGDSPLHF. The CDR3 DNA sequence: TGTGCCAGCAGCCAAAACCGGGGGGATTCACCCCTCCACTTT.